This entry lists 27 T cell receptor beta chains sequenced from one sample in a study of monozygotic twins with inflammatory bowel disease. TCRdb processed the 5' RACE reads again and assigns one entry to each CDR3 protein, with no DNA. The ten most abundant clones cover roughly 2.3% of a sample with hundreds of thousands of distinct CDR3 sequences. Sequences were obtained from blood. These receptors were collected from a human donor with ulcerative colitis or Crohn's disease, or a healthy co-twin of an affected twin (not recorded which).

This chain uses TRBV3-1 with TRBJ2-1. Germline loops: CDR1 LGHDT, CDR2 YNNKEL (reference sequence). The CDR3 extends over 12 amino acids. CDR3 loop: CASSQKGREQFF.

V gene TRBV6-1 combines with J gene TRBJ1-1. The germline V gene has CDR1 MNHNS and CDR2 SASEGT. The CDR3 has 15 residues. This CDR3 is CASRFPADMNTEAFF.

The V gene is TRBV19, the J gene TRBJ2-1; the TCRdb call, TRBD2, lacks DNA for checking. This CDR3 spans 13 amino acids. Per germline, CDR1 LNHDA and CDR2 SQIVND (reference sequence). The CDR3 protein is CASSIGEGNEQFF.

V usage is TRBV7-8 and J usage is TRBJ2-7; absent DNA, TCRdb's TRBD1 call cannot be checked. This CDR3 is built from 15 residues. Germline CDR1 is SGHVS and CDR2 is FQNEAQ. Here the CDR3 reads CASSVTGDLGYEQYF.

This CDR3 reads CSVEDKERAWETQYF. The chain joins TRBV29-1 to TRBJ2-5; the D call of TRBD2 rests on TCRdb alone, since no DNA is present to check it. Germline CDR1 reads SQVTM; CDR2 reads ANQGSEA. The CDR3 totals 15 residues.

V usage is TRBV5-8 and J usage is TRBJ1-2; TCRdb returns TRBD1, unconfirmable since there is no DNA. From germline, CDR1 is SGHTS and CDR2 YDEGEE. The length of the CDR3 is 14 residues. CDR3 region: CASMVTDRASGYTF.

The V and J genes are TRBV4-2 and TRBJ2-3; the TRBD1 assignment by TCRdb is unverifiable without DNA. Germline-derived CDR1 and CDR2 are LGHNA and YNFKEQ. The CDR3 consists of 18 residues. The CDR3: CASSQEGQGAGGTDTQYF.

This sequence joins TRBV5-1 and TRBJ2-3; TCRdb designates TRBD2, a call that cannot be tested without DNA. The CDR3 is 15 amino acids. Germline CDR1 and CDR2: SGHRS and YFSETQ. The CDR3 is CASSERDRGTDTQYF.

The rearrangement links TRBV7-3 to TRBJ2-3; as DNA is missing, the TRBD2 call by TCRdb cannot be tested. Germline V lookup: CDR1 SGHTA, CDR2 FQGTGA. The CDR3 length is 15 residues. The CDR3 reads CASSPSGGGTDTQYF.

V is TRBV19 and J is TRBJ2-6; as DNA is missing, the TRBD2 call by TCRdb cannot be tested. CDR3 length: 22 amino acids. In germline, CDR1 is LNHDA, CDR2 SQIVND (reference sequence). The CDR3 sequence is CASSIDLGLVRSTRAGANVLTF.

This rearrangement joins TRBV5-5 to TRBJ2-2; TCRdb indicates TRBD1, and absent DNA this call remains unverified. Germline-derived CDR1 and CDR2 are SGHKS and YYEKEE (reference sequence). The CDR3 consists of 15 residues. The CDR3 sequence: CASSLTGTNTGELFF.

The CDR3 spells CASSSALGETQYF. The chain is built from TRBV12-3 or TRBV12-4 and TRBJ2-5. CDR3 length: 13 residues.

V gene TRBV23-1 combines with J gene TRBJ1-5; absent DNA, TCRdb's TRBD1 call cannot be checked. TRBV23-1 carries the ORF label, with uncertain function. The CDR3 consists of 16 residues. The CDR3 sequence is CASSSLGQGLNQPQHF.

The chain couples TRBV5-1 to TRBJ2-1; absent DNA, TCRdb's TRBD2 call cannot be checked. The CDR3 extends over 13 amino acids. The germline V gene encodes CDR1 SGHRS and CDR2 YFSETQ. Here the CDR3 reads CASSGSGKNEQFF.

The chain combines TRBV6-1 with TRBJ2-4. The CDR3 is 12 residues long. Per the germline V gene, CDR1 is MNHNS and CDR2 is SASEGT. The CDR3 reads CASSVEVNIQYF.

The chain links TRBV30 to TRBJ2-1; TCRdb's assignment of TRBD2 cannot be checked, as there is no DNA. Germline CDR1 reads GTSNPN; CDR2 reads SVGIG (reference sequence). CDR3 length equals 15 residues. CDR3: CAWSVSSSGKGEQFF.

The gene calls are TRBV20-1 and TRBJ2-2; TCRdb designates TRBD2, a call that cannot be tested without DNA. The germline V gene encodes CDR1 DFQATT and CDR2 SNEGSKA (reference sequence). The CDR3 is 16 residues long. The CDR3 loop reads CSARGLAGMNTGELFF.

The chain uses TRBV10-3 and TRBJ2-7. Germline lookup yields CDR1 ENHRY and CDR2 SYGVKD. The CDR3 runs to 14 residues. The CDR3 spells CAISESQNSYEQYF.

The V gene is TRBV7-2, the J gene TRBJ2-1; TCRdb designates TRBD2, a call that cannot be tested without DNA. This CDR3 region has 16 residues. CDR1 is SGHTA, CDR2 FQGNSA, per germline. The CDR3 here is CASSPTSRTPYNEQFF.

The V gene is TRBV7-8, the J gene TRBJ2-5; TCRdb's D gene call, TRBD2, goes unchecked for lack of DNA. This CDR3 has 15 amino acids. CDR1 and CDR2 (germline): SGHVS, FQNEAQ. CDR3 loop: CASTMNGGPGETQYF.

The chain employs TRBV18 and TRBJ2-3. CDR3 length: 14 residues. Germline-derived CDR1 and CDR2 are KGHSH and LQKENI. The CDR3 sequence: CASSRVTDTDTQYF.

V is TRBV5-5 and J is TRBJ2-7; TCRdb's D call of TRBD2 is untestable without DNA. Germline CDR1 and CDR2: SGHKS and YYEKEE (reference sequence). The CDR3 loop spans 17 amino acids. The CDR3 sequence is CASSSSLLIFGSYEQYF. Drawing the rest from reference TRBV5-5 and TRBJ2-7, the complete variable domain is DAGVTQSPTHLIKTRGQQVTLRCSPISGHKSVSWYQQVLGQGPQFIFQYYEKEERGRGNFPDRFSARQFPNYSSELNVNALLLGDSALYLCASSSSLLIFGSYEQYFGPGTRLTVT.

This chain joins TRBV7-2 and TRBJ2-3; TCRdb lists TRBD2, though no DNA is available to test this call. This CDR3 region has 15 residues. The germline V gene has CDR1 SGHTA and CDR2 FQGNSA. CDR3 residues: CASSMKPGPTDTQYF. Full variable domain (outside the CDR3, taken from reference TRBV7-2 and TRBJ2-3): GAGVSQSPSNKVTEKGKDVELRCDPISGHTALYWYRQSLGQGLEFLIYFQGNSAPDKSGLPSDRFSAERTGGSVSTLTIQRTQQEDSAVYLCASSMKPGPTDTQYFGPGTRLTVL.

This chain uses TRBV2 with TRBJ2-2; with no DNA, the TCRdb D assignment of TRBD1 cannot be verified. The CDR3 spans 16 residues. Looked up from germline, CDR1 is SNHLY and CDR2 is FYNNEI. The CDR3 protein is CASSGGSYANTGELFF.

The chain links TRBV3-1 to TRBJ2-7; TCRdb calls TRBD2, which cannot be checked without DNA. The CDR3 runs 16 residues. CDR1 LGHDT and CDR2 YNNKEL come from the germline V gene (reference sequence). The CDR3 here is CASSRSLEGIGGEQYF.

V usage is TRBV12-3 or TRBV12-4 and J usage is TRBJ2-5; TCRdb indicates TRBD2, and absent DNA this call remains unverified. This CDR3 is 12 amino acids long. The CDR3: CASGDQKETQYF.

This chain's CDR3 is CASTMGISGEQFF. This chain connects TRBV12-3 or TRBV12-4 to TRBJ2-1. The CDR3 spans 13 residues.